The text below deals with one T cell receptor beta chain. Its matching antigen is unknown. Clones were read by immunoSEQ multiplex PCR, and TCRdb kept only the in-frame ones, dropping some. The table includes nearly 25,000 clones, about 93% detected once. From germline, CDR1 is ENHRY and CDR2 SYGVKD. V was pared by 7 bases and J by 0 bases, with 7 bases of the junction left unmatched. The CDR3 spans 15 residues. The data were taken from a study of T cells in localized non-small cell lung cancer. Study conclusions and caveats: Out of the top 100 tumor clones, a median about 57 were seen in adjacent lung. The study linked higher blood T cell density to longer overall survival.

The TCR originated in a woman between 35 and 75 years old with stage I lung adenocarcinoma. The material was peripheral blood, obtained before any cancer treatment. The V call is TRBV10-3, the J call TRBJ2-3; TRBD2 agrees at 7 bases. Here the CDR3 reads CAIKERDLSTDTQYF. CDR3 coding DNA: TGTGCCATCAAGGAGCGGGACTTAAGCACAGATACGCAGTATTTT.